This T cell receptor beta chain was documented in a study of tumor-infiltrating lymphocytes in primary liver carcinoma. Study as a whole: Male and female patients aged 30 to 69 years made up the cohort. The neoplasms were of stage T1-T3 N0M0, with dimensions of 4.2 to 10 cm across. Sample yields, roughly 3.5 to 7.13 million productive TCRbeta reads, were similar across the tissue types.

TCR beta cDNA was reverse-transcribed from 400 to 500 ng of total RNA. The reaction used a constant-region primer and ProtoScript II reverse transcriptase. Slightly modified ARM-PCR, run as three nested multiplex PCR rounds, produced the TCR beta libraries. The opening two PCR rounds, around 9 cycles each, paired TRBV1-TRBV30 forward primers with a C-beta reverse primer. TCRdb processed the multiplex PCR reads anew with MiXCR; each CDR3 protein has one entry. The sample yields 90,000 to 110,000 distinct CDR3 sequences, about four fifths seen once. The tissue used was unsorted bulk material of about 19-34 mg. RNA and DNA were co-extracted from it with the AllPrep DNA/RNA mini kit. Study-level findings and limits: Tumor-blood pairs (like tumor-adjacent pairs) overlapped less than tumor region pairs did.

Worth noting for this clonotype: The antigen is not known.

This CDR3 region has 12 residues. Trimming cost V 4 bases and J 2 bases, with 9 bases left between them. Germline V gives CDR1 SQVTM, CDR2 ANQGSEA. Source material: liver tumor tissue from sampling region 3. The subset here: tumor region T3, left-lateral pole. The rearrangement links TRBV29-1 to TRBJ2-7; no clear D gene. The receptor was isolated from a man aged 40-55 years with primary liver carcinoma and hepatitis B virus infection. CDR3 in DNA: TGCAGCGTTGTGTTACCTACCTACGAGCAGTACTTC. Its protein is CSVVLPTYEQYF.